This T cell receptor beta chain was recorded in a study of beta chain features in type 1 diabetes. With respect to this clone: Its antigen is unknown.

Germline assignment: CDR1 LGHNA and CDR2 YSLEER. This CDR3 is built from 17 residues. Trimming took 0 bases from V and 6 from J; bases not matched to a gene: 8. Purity above 95% was achieved in all sorted populations. cDNA synthesis used the whole RNA isolate, giving expressed TCRB sequences. Measured with immunoSEQ multiplex PCR; TCRdb has only the in-frame clones, and not every one. The profile shows roughly 250,000 clones, about a fifth of them singletons. Study-level results: When cDNA is sequenced, cells with high TCR expression could be over-represented. Moderate yet significant TCRB CDR3 shortening was seen in Type 1 diabetes patients in all four CD4+ subsets.

The chain recombines TRBV4-3 with TRBJ2-3; 11 nucleotides line up with TRBD2. This clonotype was sampled from a woman aged 40 to 50 with type 1 diabetes. The source material was naive CD4+ T cells from blood. CDR3 bases: TGCGCCAGCAGCCAAGATCTAGTAGCGGGAGGGCCTGATACGCAGTATTTT. Protein sequence: CASSQDLVAGGPDTQYF.